Below are 11 T cell receptor beta chains sequenced from a single sample in a study of beta chain features in type 1 diabetes. Every isolated RNA sample was fully reverse transcribed, so sequencing captured expressed TCRB transcripts. Generated by immunoSEQ multiplex PCR, the TCRdb table keeps only in-frame clones and is missing some. This sample has fewer than 350,000 clones, with about 7.8% found just once. Sequencing was carried out using central memory CD4+ T cells from blood. These receptor sequences come from a woman between 18 and 29 years old in good health.

The rearrangement uses TRBV5-6 and TRBJ2-3, with D perhaps being TRBD1 or TRBD2 (5 bases each). V lost 1 base to trimming and J lost 8 bases, with 20 bases between them. This CDR3 comprises 16 residues. CDR1 SGHDT and CDR2 YYEEEE come from the germline V gene. The CDR3 loop is CASSLQGLGSQRTQYF. In nucleotides, the CDR3 is TGTGCCAGCAGCTTGCAGGGTCTAGGGAGCCAACGTACGCAGTATTTT.

This clone was counted a few times. J is TRBJ2-7 and V is TRBV6-5; 7 bases fit TRBD1. The CDR3 consists of 13 residues. The junction had 5 bases not matched to a gene; V was cut back by 6 bases and J by 3 bases. Germline loops: CDR1 MNHEY, CDR2 SVGAGI. CDR3: CASSRGQSYEQYF. CDR3 nucleotides: TGTGCCAGCAGCCGGGGACAGAGCTACGAGCAGTACTTC.

Written as DNA, the CDR3 is TGTGCCAGCAGTTTAAGACAGACCACCGGGGAGCTGTTTTTT. This translates into CASSLRQTTGELFF. The chain couples TRBV28 to TRBJ2-2; TRBD1 might be the D (5 bases). V lost 2 bases, J lost 4 bases, and 8 bases lay in between. CDR3 length: 14 amino acids. Germline CDR1 is MDHEN and CDR2 is SYDVKM.

V is TRBV18 and J is TRBJ2-7; no clear D gene. Germline assignment: CDR1 KGHSH and CDR2 LQKENI. Trimming stripped 5 bases from V and 4 bases from J, with 6 bases between. This CDR3 spans 11 amino acids. CDR3 residues: CASSSGYEQYV. CDR3 coding DNA: TGTGCCAGCTCATCCGGGTACGAGCAGTACGTC.

This clone showed up many times. CDR3 loop: CASSPGQPTSGNTIYF. The CDR3 DNA is TGTGCCAGCTCACCCGGGCAGCCAACCTCTGGAAACACCATATATTTT. V usage is TRBV18 and J usage is TRBJ1-3; D uncertain. This CDR3 has 16 residues. CDR1 KGHSH and CDR2 LQKENI come from the germline V gene. Deletions cut 3 bases from V and 0 bases from J, with 12 bases between.

The table lists this clone with a few counts. The J gene is TRBJ2-3, the V gene TRBV7-3; a possible D gene is TRBD1 (6 bases). CDR1 is SGHTA and CDR2 is FQGTGA in the germline V gene. This CDR3 spans 13 amino acids. V lost 4 bases, J lost 7 bases, and 12 bases lay in between. CDR3 loop: CASSYYRANTQYF. The CDR3 nucleotides read TGTGCCAGCAGCTACTACAGGGCCAATACGCAGTATTTT.

To note about this clone: The identical CDR3 is also encoded by other nucleotide sequences in the sample. Here the CDR3 reads CSGGTGAEPGWAKNIQYF. Here the CDR3 DNA reads TGCAGCGGGGGGACAGGGGCGGAACCAGGGTGGGCCAAAAACATTCAGTACTTC. This sequence joins TRBV29-1 and TRBJ2-4; 10 bases are shared with TRBD1. Germline V gene data show CDR1 as SQVTM and CDR2 as ANQGSEA. The CDR3 spans 18 residues. V was clipped by 7 bases and J by 1 base; unmatched bases: 16.

This clone has a handful of counts. This chain uses TRBV7-8 with TRBJ1-2; D gene unclear. The CDR3 consists of 14 residues. Germline CDR1 and CDR2: SGHVS and FQNEAQ. Trimming stripped 5 bases from V and 1 base from J, with 11 bases between. CDR3 DNA: TGTGCCAGCAGCAGGACCGACAATAACTATGGCTACACCTTC. Protein product: CASSRTDNNYGYTF.

The rearrangement joins TRBV5-4 to TRBJ2-2, with 7 bases that match TRBD1. Unmatched junction bases numbered 1, after V lost 2 bases and J lost 0 bases. In germline, CDR1 is SGHNT, CDR2 YYREEE (reference sequence). The CDR3 has 15 amino acids. The CDR3 nucleotides read TGTGCCAGCAGCTTCGACAGGGCGAACACCGGGGAGCTGTTTTTT. Protein sequence: CASSFDRANTGELFF.

The chain carries TRBV19 and TRBJ1-1; the match to TRBD1 covers 7 bases. After removal of 4 bases from V and 0 bases from J, the junction contained 8 bases not matched to a gene. Germline values: CDR1 LNHDA, CDR2 SQIVND (reference sequence). CDR3 length equals 16 residues. The CDR3 DNA is TGTGCCAGTAGTAGCAGACAGGGCCTCATGAACACTGAAGCTTTCTTT. Protein product: CASSSRQGLMNTEAFF.

This clone was detected a few times. The chain couples TRBV11-2 to TRBJ2-7; 7 bases are shared with TRBD1. The CDR3 runs to 14 residues. Germline V gene lookup returns CDR1 SGHAT and CDR2 FQNNGV. Unmatched junction bases numbered 6, after V lost 6 bases and J lost 1 base. The chain's CDR3 is CASRRQGGSYEQYF. DNA of the CDR3: TGTGCCAGCAGGAGACAGGGTGGTTCCTACGAGCAGTACTTC.